This paragraph reports one TCR beta chain. Germline V CDR1 and CDR2: SGHDN, FVKESK. The CDR3 covers 17 residues. V lost 1 base and J lost 9, with 22 bases in between. This entry belongs to a study of cytomegalovirus exposure and HLA in healthy donors. It was with 60 Vbeta and 13 Jbeta primers that the PCR ran. Sequenced by immunoSEQ multiplex PCR; TCRdb stores in-frame clones only, minus some. The data hold approximately 210,000 clones, with about 76% observed a single time. The origin of this receptor is a woman aged 45-65 years in good health and CMV-seronegative. The V and J genes are TRBV14 and TRBJ1-3, with D possibly matching TRBD1 (5 bases). The sample taken for sequencing was PBMCs. CDR3 bases: TGTGCCAGCAGCCAAGTCTTGAAGGGGTTAAAGCCTAGCACCATATATTTT. Translated: CASSQVLKGLKPSTIYF.